The present T cell receptor beta chain was sequenced within a study of blood T cell repertoires in COVID-19. Looking at the study overall: Samples of COVID-19 (acute and convalescent) were obtained from the United States, Italy and Spain. In each case, the material was cDNA or gDNA derived from T cells, B-cell-depleted T cells, or PBMCs.

In the authors' workflow: Estimated nucleated cell counts came from reference gene primer amplification. This table comes from immunoSEQ multiplex PCR, and its TCRdb copy is limited to in-frame clones, with some not included. From that table come the V and J calls and clone size; the DNA was used to work out D and trimming. The table lists about 180,000 clones, about 81% of them singletons. Looked up from germline, CDR1 is LNHDA and CDR2 is SQIVND (reference sequence). This CDR3 has 15 amino acids. The ends lost 3 bases at V and 4 bases at J; junction bases unmatched: 3. While infection was still active, Seattle patients were enrolled and then followed longitudinally.

This clonotype was sampled from a woman over 75 with COVID-19, enrolled during active disease. Sequenced input: peripheral blood. This sequence joins TRBV19 and TRBJ2-7; 13 bases match TRBD2. CDR3 in amino acids: CASSIGTSGMYEQYF. DNA for the CDR3: TGTGCCAGTAGTATTGGGACTAGCGGGATGTACGAGCAGTACTTC.